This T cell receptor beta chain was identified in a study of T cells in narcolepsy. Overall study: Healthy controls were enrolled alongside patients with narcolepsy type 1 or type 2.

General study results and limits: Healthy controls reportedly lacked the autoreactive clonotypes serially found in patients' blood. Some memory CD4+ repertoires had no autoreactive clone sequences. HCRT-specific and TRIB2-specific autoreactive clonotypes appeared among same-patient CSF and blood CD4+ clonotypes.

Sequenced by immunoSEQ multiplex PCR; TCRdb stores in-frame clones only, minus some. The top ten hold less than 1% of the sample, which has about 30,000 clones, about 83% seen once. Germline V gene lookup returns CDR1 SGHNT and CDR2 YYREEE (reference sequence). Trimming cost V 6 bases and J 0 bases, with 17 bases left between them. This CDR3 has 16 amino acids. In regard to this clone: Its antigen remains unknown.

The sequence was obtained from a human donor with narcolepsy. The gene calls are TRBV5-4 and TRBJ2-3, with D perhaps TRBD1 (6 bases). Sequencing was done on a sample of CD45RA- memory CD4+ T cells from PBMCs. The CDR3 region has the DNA TGTGCCAGCACCCCCAGGGGACAAGCCAGCACAGATACGCAGTATTTT. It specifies CASTPRGQASTDTQYF. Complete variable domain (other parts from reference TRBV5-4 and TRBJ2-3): ETGVTQSPTHLIKTRGQQVTLRCSSQSGHNTVSWYQQALGQGPQFIFQYYREEENGRGNFPPRFSGLQFPNYSSELNVNALELDDSALYLCASTPRGQASTDTQYFGPGTRLTVL.